The 8 T cell receptor beta chains presented below share a single source sample, sequenced in a study of cytomegalovirus exposure and HLA in healthy donors. Sequencing was performed with immunoSEQ multiplex PCR; in TCRdb, only in-frame clones are kept and a portion is missing. This table has 200,000 to 250,000 clones, roughly 87% appearing once. The sequenced sample consisted of PBMCs. These receptors all stem from a man between 18 and 35 years old in good health and CMV-seropositive.

The chain employs TRBV11-3 and TRBJ2-2; D gene unclear. The CDR3 length is 14 residues. The V end lost 2 bases, the J end lost 1 base, and 5 bases lay between the germline ends. CDR1 is SGHNT, CDR2 YENEEA, per germline. In DNA, the CDR3 is TGTGCCAGCAGCTTAAGCGTGAACACCGGGGAGCTGTTTTTT. Translated: CASSLSVNTGELFF.

In this sample, this clone turned up a few times. The V call is TRBV6-6, the J call TRBJ1-2; D is possibly TRBD1 (6 bases). Germline V gives CDR1 MNHNY, CDR2 SVGAGI (reference sequence). This CDR3 has 15 residues. V lost 2 bases and J 4 bases, leaving 14 bases between the germline ends. The CDR3 loop is CASSYQRGRTYGYTF. DNA for the CDR3: TGTGCCAGCAGTTACCAGAGGGGGAGGACCTATGGCTACACCTTC.

A remark on this clone: The sample has other DNA sequences that encode this CDR3 too. This sequence joins TRBV27 and TRBJ1-1; 10 nucleotides match TRBD1. This CDR3 comprises 15 residues. J was trimmed by 1 base and V by 5 bases; bases with no gene match: 4. Germline assignment: CDR1 MNHEY and CDR2 SMNVEV (reference sequence). CDR3 sequence: CASSPRTGGNTEAFF. The CDR3 coding sequence is TGTGCCAGCAGTCCTCGGACAGGGGGGAACACTGAAGCTTTCTTT.

V usage is TRBV5-6 and J usage is TRBJ1-1; D remains ambiguous. Trimming removed 2 bases at V and 4 bases at J, with 9 bases between. Germline CDR1 SGHDT, CDR2 YYEEEE. The CDR3 consists of 13 residues. CDR3 DNA: TGTGCCAGCAGCTTAGGGTCAGTCACTGAAGCTTTCTTT. It codes for CASSLGSVTEAFF.

This chain joins TRBV5-6 and TRBJ1-1, with TRBD1 identical over 9 bases. Trimming removed 4 bases from V and 3 bases from J; junction bases left unmatched: 7. Germline loops: CDR1 SGHDT, CDR2 YYEEEE. The CDR3 is 15 residues long. This chain's CDR3 is CASSPGTGFYTEAFF. CDR3 nucleotide sequence: TGTGCCAGCAGCCCGGGGACAGGGTTTTACACTGAAGCTTTCTTT.

This clone was seen a single time. The chain employs TRBV5-1 and TRBJ1-1; the D gene is possibly TRBD1 (6 bases). The germline CDR1 and CDR2 sequences are SGHRS and YFSETQ. V was cut by 3 bases and J by 3 bases, with 15 bases left in between. The CDR3 covers 15 residues. The CDR3 sequence is CASSSPETGDTEAFF. The DNA for the CDR3 is TGCGCCAGCAGCTCCCCCGAGACAGGCGACACTGAAGCTTTCTTT. Supplemented by reference TRBV5-1 and TRBJ1-1, the full variable domain reads KAGVTQTPRYLIKTRGQQVTLSCSPISGHRSVSWYQQTPGQGLQFLFEYFSETQRNKGNFPGRFSGRQFSNSRSEMNVSTLELGDSALYLCASSSPETGDTEAFFGQGTRLTVV.

This clone has more than one count but fewer than ten. The chain recombines TRBV6-5 with TRBJ2-1; 7 bases are shared with TRBD2. CDR1 is MNHEY, CDR2 SVGAGI, per germline. CDR3 length: 14 amino acids. V lost 7 bases and J lost 10; bases outside the gene matches: 13. This chain's CDR3 is CASKRSGAGVEQFF. The CDR3 region has the DNA TGTGCCAGCAAAAGAAGCGGGGCGGGTGTCGAGCAGTTCTTC.

The CDR3 DNA reads TGTGCCAGCAGGAAGATGACTAGCGGGAACGTCAATGAGCAGTTCTTC. This sequence encodes CASRKMTSGNVNEQFF. The chain employs TRBV2 and TRBJ2-1, with 11 bases identical to TRBD2. CDR1 and CDR2 from the germline V gene are SNHLY and FYNNEI. J gave up 6 bases and V 6 bases, and 10 bases lay outside the gene matches. This CDR3 contains 16 residues.